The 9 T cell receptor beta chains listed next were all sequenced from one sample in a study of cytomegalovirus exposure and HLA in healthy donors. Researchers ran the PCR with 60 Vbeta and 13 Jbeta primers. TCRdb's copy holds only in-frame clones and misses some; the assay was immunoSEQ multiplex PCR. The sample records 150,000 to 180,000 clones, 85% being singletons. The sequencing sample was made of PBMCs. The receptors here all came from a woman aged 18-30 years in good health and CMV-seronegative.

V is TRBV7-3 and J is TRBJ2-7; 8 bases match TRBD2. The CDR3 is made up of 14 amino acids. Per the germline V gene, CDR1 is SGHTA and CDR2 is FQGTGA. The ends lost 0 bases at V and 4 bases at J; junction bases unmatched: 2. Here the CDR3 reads CASSLTASGYEQYF. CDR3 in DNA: TGTGCCAGCAGCTTAACGGCTAGCGGGTACGAGCAGTACTTC.

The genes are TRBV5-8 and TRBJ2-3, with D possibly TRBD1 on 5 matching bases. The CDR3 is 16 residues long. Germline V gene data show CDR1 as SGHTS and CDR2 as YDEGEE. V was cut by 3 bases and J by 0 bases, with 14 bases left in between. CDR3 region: CASSSYDRSSTDTQYF. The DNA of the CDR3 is TGTGCCAGCAGCTCGTACGACAGATCTAGCACAGATACGCAGTATTTT.

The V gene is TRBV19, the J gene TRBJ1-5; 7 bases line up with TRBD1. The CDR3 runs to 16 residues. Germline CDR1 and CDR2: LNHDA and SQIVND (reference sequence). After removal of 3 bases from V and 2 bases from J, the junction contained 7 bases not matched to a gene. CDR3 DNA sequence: TGTGCCAGTAGTATGAAACAGGGGAATGGCAATCAGCCCCAGCATTTT. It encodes CASSMKQGNGNQPQHF. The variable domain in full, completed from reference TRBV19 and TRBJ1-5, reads DGGITQSPKYLFRKEGQNVTLSCEQNLNHDAMYWYRQDPGQGLRLIYYSQIVNDFQKGDIAEGYSVSREKKESFPLTVTSAQKNPTAFYLCASSMKQGNGNQPQHFGDGTRLSIL.

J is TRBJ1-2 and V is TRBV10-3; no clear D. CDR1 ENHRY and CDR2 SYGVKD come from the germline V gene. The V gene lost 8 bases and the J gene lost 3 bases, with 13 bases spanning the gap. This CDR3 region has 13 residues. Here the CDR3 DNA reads TGTGCCATCCATCGGGGTGGCGACTATGGCTACACCTTC. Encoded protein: CAIHRGGDYGYTF.

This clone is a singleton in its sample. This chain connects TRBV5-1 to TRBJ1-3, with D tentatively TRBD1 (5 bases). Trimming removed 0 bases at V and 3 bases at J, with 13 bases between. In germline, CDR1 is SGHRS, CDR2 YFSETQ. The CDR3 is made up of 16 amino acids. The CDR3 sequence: CASSLAGISVGNTIYF. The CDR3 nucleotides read TGCGCCAGCAGCTTGGCAGGGATCTCTGTTGGAAACACCATATATTTT.

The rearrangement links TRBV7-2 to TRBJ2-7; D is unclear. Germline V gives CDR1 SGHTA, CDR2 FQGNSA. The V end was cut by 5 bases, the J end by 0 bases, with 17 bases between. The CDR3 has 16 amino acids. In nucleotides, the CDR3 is TGTGCCAGCAGCCCGTACGTGAGCCTAACCTCCTACGAGCAGTACTTC. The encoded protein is CASSPYVSLTSYEQYF.

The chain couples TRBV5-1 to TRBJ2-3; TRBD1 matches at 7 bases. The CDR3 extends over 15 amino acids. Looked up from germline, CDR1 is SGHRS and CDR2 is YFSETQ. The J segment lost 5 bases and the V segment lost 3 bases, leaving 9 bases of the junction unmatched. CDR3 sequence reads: CASSSQDRARDTQYF. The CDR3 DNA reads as TGCGCCAGCAGCTCACAAGACAGGGCTCGAGATACGCAGTATTTT. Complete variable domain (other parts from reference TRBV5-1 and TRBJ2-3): KAGVTQTPRYLIKTRGQQVTLSCSPISGHRSVSWYQQTPGQGLQFLFEYFSETQRNKGNFPGRFSGRQFSNSRSEMNVSTLELGDSALYLCASSSQDRARDTQYFGPGTRLTVL.

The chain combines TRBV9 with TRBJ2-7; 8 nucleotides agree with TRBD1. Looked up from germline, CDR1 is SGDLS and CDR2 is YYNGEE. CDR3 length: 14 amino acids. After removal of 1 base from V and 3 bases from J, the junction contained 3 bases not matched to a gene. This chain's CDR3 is CASSVLGQGYEQYF. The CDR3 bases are TGTGCCAGCAGCGTATTAGGACAGGGCTACGAGCAGTACTTC. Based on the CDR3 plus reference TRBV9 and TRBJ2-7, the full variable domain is DSGVTQTPKHLITATGQRVTLRCSPRSGDLSVYWYQQSLDQGLQFLIQYYNGEERAKGNILERFSAQQFPDLHSELNLSSLELGDSALYFCASSVLGQGYEQYFGPGTRLTVT.

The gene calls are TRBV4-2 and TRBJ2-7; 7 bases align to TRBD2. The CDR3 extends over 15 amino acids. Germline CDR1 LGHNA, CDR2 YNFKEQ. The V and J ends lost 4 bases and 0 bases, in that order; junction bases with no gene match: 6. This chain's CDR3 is CASSRGLDSSYEQYF. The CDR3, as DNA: TGTGCCAGCAGCCGAGGACTAGATAGCTCCTACGAGCAGTACTTC.